The rows below give T cell receptor beta chains drawn from one sample of a study of shared clonotypes between healthy human individuals. Clones were sequenced by immunoSEQ multiplex PCR, and TCRdb holds only the in-frame ones, with some missing. The sample contains approximately 810,000 clones, almost 95% of which appear only once. The specimen was naive CD8+ T cells sorted from blood. The receptors originated from a man aged 25 to 45 in good health. Both conserved end residues are part of each CDR3. A D gene is named only where the DNA matches it firmly. Where a row states a size, it is once, few, many or the class of an expanded clone; other rows omit it.

TRBV28	.	TRBJ1-2	few	CASSSDYGYTF	TGTGCCAGCAGTAGTGATTATGGCTACACCTTC
TRBV4-3	TRBD1	TRBJ2-1	once	CASSQLRGQTSNNEQFF	TGCGCCAGCAGCCAACTTAGGGGACAGACAAGCAACAATGAGCAGTTCTTC
TRBV7-9	.	TRBJ2-4	.	CASSEPGAKNIQYF	TGTGCCAGCAGCGAACCTGGGGCCAAAAACATTCAGTACTTC
TRBV28	TRBD1	TRBJ2-1	.	CASTQPGQAEGQFF	TGTGCCAGCACCCAACCGGGACAGGCTGAGGGGCAGTTCTTC
TRBV13	.	TRBJ2-7	.	CASSLSGRTYEQYF	TGTGCCAGCAGCTTATCCGGTCGGACCTACGAGCAGTACTTC
TRBV9	TRBD2	TRBJ2-1	.	CASSVSGADNEQFF	TGTGCCAGCAGCGTTAGCGGGGCTGACAATGAGCAGTTCTTC
TRBV11-2	TRBD1	TRBJ2-5	.	CASSRTQTGWRETQYF	TGTGCCAGCAGCCGGACGCAGACAGGGTGGAGGGAGACCCAGTACTTC
TRBV19	.	TRBJ1-5	few	CASSMGGQPQHF	TGTGCCAGTAGTATGGGGGGTCAGCCCCAGCATTTT
TRBV5-5	.	TRBJ1-1	.	CASSLVVGYTEAFF	TGTGCCAGCAGCTTGGTGGTGGGGTACACTGAAGCTTTCTTT
TRBV14	TRBD2	TRBJ2-3	.	CASSHSPGTSEYTQYF	TGTGCCAGCAGCCACTCCCCAGGGACTAGCGAGTATACGCAGTATTTT
TRBV21-1	.	TRBJ1-5	.	CASSTGTVNQPQHF	TGTGCCAGCAGCACCGGGACGGTCAATCAGCCCCAGCATTTT
TRBV19	.	TRBJ1-1	.	CASSIRNRVDTEAFF	TGTGCCAGTAGTATAAGAAACAGGGTGGACACTGAAGCTTTCTTT
TRBV27	.	TRBJ1-2	.	CASRAGVSPGYTF	TGTGCCAGCAGGGCAGGGGTATCTCCTGGCTACACCTTC
TRBV15	.	TRBJ2-2	.	CATSGTRGTGELFF	TGTGCCACCAGCGGAACAAGGGGGACCGGGGAGCTGTTTTTT
TRBV15	TRBD2	TRBJ2-1	.	CATSSGTSGIHNEQFF	TGTGCCACCAGCAGTGGGACTAGCGGGATCCACAATGAGCAGTTCTTC
TRBV7-9	TRBD2	TRBJ2-1	once	CASSFGLAGEGEQFF	TGTGCCAGCAGCTTCGGACTAGCGGGAGAGGGTGAGCAGTTCTTC
TRBV7-6	.	TRBJ2-3	.	CASSRGWGTDTQYF	TGTGCCAGCAGCCGGGGATGGGGCACAGATACGCAGTATTTT
TRBV7-2	.	TRBJ1-3	.	CASSYGTSSGNTIYF	TGTGCCAGCAGCTACGGGACGAGCTCTGGAAACACCATATATTTT
TRBV27	TRBD1	TRBJ2-3	few	CASSFPGQGIKYF	TGTGCCAGCAGTTTCCCGGGACAGGGTATCAAGTATTTT
TRBV25-1	.	TRBJ2-7	.	CASSGVGRTDENEQYF	TGTGCCAGCAGTGGGGTGGGGAGGACCGACGAAAACGAGCAGTACTTC
TRBV5-1	.	TRBJ2-5	.	CASTTILYGSGETQYF	TGCGCCAGCACCACGATATTGTACGGGAGCGGGGAGACCCAGTACTTC
TRBV11-2	TRBD2	TRBJ2-1	.	CASSLAGGRYNEQFF	TGTGCCAGCAGCCTAGCGGGAGGAAGGTACAATGAGCAGTTCTTC
TRBV5-8	TRBD2	TRBJ2-3	.	CASVKLAGGTDTQYF	TGTGCCAGCGTAAAACTAGCGGGAGGGACAGATACGCAGTATTTT
TRBV28	TRBD2	TRBJ2-5	.	CASSSRLAGQQETQYF	TGTGCCAGCAGCTCACGACTAGCGGGACAGCAAGAGACCCAGTACTTC
TRBV30	.	TRBJ2-1	.	CAWNGIGVLGYNEQFF	TGTGCCTGGAACGGAATAGGGGTTTTGGGGTACAATGAGCAGTTCTTC
TRBV27	.	TRBJ1-4	.	CASSLSQAATNEKLFF	TGTGCCAGCAGTTTAAGTCAGGCTGCAACTAATGAAAAACTGTTTTTT
TRBV5-8	.	TRBJ2-3	.	CASSLTSNPDTQYF	TGTGCCAGCAGCTTGACTAGCAATCCAGATACGCAGTATTTT
TRBV5-4	.	TRBJ1-2	once	CASSFRGNADGYTF	TGTGCCAGCAGCTTCCGTGGTAACGCCGATGGCTACACCTTC
TRBV2	.	TRBJ1-2	.	CASSSTGSGYGYTF	TGTGCCAGCAGTTCCACAGGGTCTGGCTATGGCTACACCTTC
TRBV5-1	.	TRBJ2-3	.	CASSSALGEDTQYF	TGCGCCAGCAGCTCAGCGTTGGGGGAGGATACGCAGTATTTT
TRBV2	.	TRBJ2-7	.	CASSDTPSPYEQYF	TGTGCCAGCAGTGATACCCCTTCCCCCTACGAGCAGTACTTC
TRBV29-1	TRBD2	TRBJ2-7	.	CSVRTSYTEQYF	TGCAGCGTTAGGACTAGCTATACCGAGCAGTACTTC
TRBV4-3	TRBD1	TRBJ1-5	.	CASSPDRGSNQPQHF	TGCGCCAGCAGCCCCGACAGGGGAAGCAATCAGCCCCAGCATTTT
TRBV27	TRBD2	TRBJ2-7	.	CASNPAATSGDYEQYF	TGTGCCAGCAACCCTGCTGCTACTAGCGGGGACTACGAGCAGTACTTC
TRBV5-1	TRBD1	TRBJ2-7	.	CASQSGGDYEQYF	TGCGCCAGCCAGTCAGGGGGCGACTACGAGCAGTACTTC
TRBV6-1	.	TRBJ2-7	.	CASSEWQGNEQYF	TGTGCCAGCAGTGAGTGGCAGGGTAACGAGCAGTACTTC
TRBV7-2	.	TRBJ2-3	.	CASKSGRDTQYF	TGTGCCAGCAAATCGGGGCGGGATACGCAGTATTTT
TRBV5-8	.	TRBJ2-3	once	CASSFAGRSFTDTQYF	TGTGCCAGCAGCTTCGCCGGGCGCTCCTTCACAGATACGCAGTATTTT
TRBV10-3	.	TRBJ2-1	.	CAIGDSGYNEQFF	TGTGCCATCGGGGATAGTGGTTACAATGAGCAGTTCTTC
TRBV27	TRBD1	TRBJ2-7	.	CASKQGVNEQYF	TGTGCCAGCAAACAGGGGGTCAACGAGCAGTACTTC
TRBV6-5	.	TRBJ2-1	.	CASSYSPGNSYNEQFF	TGTGCCAGCAGTTACTCGCCGGGGAACTCCTACAATGAGCAGTTCTTC
TRBV27	TRBD2	TRBJ2-5	.	CASNPSGRKETQYF	TGTGCCAGCAACCCTAGCGGGCGGAAAGAGACCCAGTACTTC
TRBV7-6	.	TRBJ1-2	.	CASSLEQRVTLYGYTF	TGTGCCAGCAGCTTAGAGCAAAGGGTTACTCTCTATGGCTACACCTTC
TRBV7-8	TRBD2	TRBJ2-1	once	CASSLALAGEAREQFF	TGTGCCAGCAGCTTAGCGCTAGCGGGAGAGGCCCGTGAGCAGTTCTTC
TRBV6-1	TRBD2	TRBJ2-1	.	CASSEAPGASGRAERKFF	TGTGCCAGCAGTGAAGCCCCCGGGGCTAGCGGGAGGGCGGAGCGGAAGTTCTTC
TRBV7-9	.	TRBJ2-7	once	CASSHYRDGEQYF	TGTGCCAGCAGCCATTACAGGGACGGCGAGCAGTACTTC
TRBV27	.	TRBJ2-7	once	CASSLGRAYEQYF	TGTGCCAGCAGTTTAGGGAGAGCCTACGAGCAGTACTTC
TRBV29-1	.	TRBJ1-1	.	CSVEIWGALMTEAFF	TGCAGCGTTGAAATCTGGGGGGCTCTTATGACTGAAGCTTTCTTT
TRBV7-6	TRBD2	TRBJ2-3	.	CASSRLAGATDTQYF	TGTGCCAGCAGCCGACTAGCGGGAGCCACAGATACGCAGTATTTT
TRBV28	.	TRBJ1-2	.	CASRDSYGYTF	TGTGCCAGCAGAGACAGCTATGGCTACACCTTC
TRBV19	.	TRBJ2-7	.	CASSEGSYEQYF	TGTGCCAGTAGTGAGGGCTCCTACGAGCAGTACTTC
TRBV6-1	.	TRBJ2-7	.	CASSDGGELLYEQYF	TGTGCCAGCAGTGATGGAGGGGAACTACTCTACGAGCAGTACTTC
TRBV5-1	.	TRBJ1-2	.	CASSLAANYGYTF	TGCGCCAGCAGCTTGGCAGCTAACTATGGCTACACCTTC
TRBV7-9	TRBD2	TRBJ2-1	.	CASSFGTSVQFF	TGTGCCAGCAGCTTTGGGACTAGCGTTCAGTTCTTC
TRBV25-1	TRBD2	TRBJ2-2	.	CASSESGASGHTGELFF	TGTGCCAGCAGTGAATCGGGAGCTAGCGGACACACCGGGGAGCTGTTTTTT
TRBV29-1	.	TRBJ1-1	.	CSVVGRVSQNTEAFF	TGCAGCGTTGTTGGGAGGGTGAGTCAGAACACTGAAGCTTTCTTT
TRBV14	TRBD2	TRBJ2-1	.	CASSYSGSQYNEQFF	TGTGCCAGCAGCTATAGCGGGAGTCAGTACAATGAGCAGTTCTTC